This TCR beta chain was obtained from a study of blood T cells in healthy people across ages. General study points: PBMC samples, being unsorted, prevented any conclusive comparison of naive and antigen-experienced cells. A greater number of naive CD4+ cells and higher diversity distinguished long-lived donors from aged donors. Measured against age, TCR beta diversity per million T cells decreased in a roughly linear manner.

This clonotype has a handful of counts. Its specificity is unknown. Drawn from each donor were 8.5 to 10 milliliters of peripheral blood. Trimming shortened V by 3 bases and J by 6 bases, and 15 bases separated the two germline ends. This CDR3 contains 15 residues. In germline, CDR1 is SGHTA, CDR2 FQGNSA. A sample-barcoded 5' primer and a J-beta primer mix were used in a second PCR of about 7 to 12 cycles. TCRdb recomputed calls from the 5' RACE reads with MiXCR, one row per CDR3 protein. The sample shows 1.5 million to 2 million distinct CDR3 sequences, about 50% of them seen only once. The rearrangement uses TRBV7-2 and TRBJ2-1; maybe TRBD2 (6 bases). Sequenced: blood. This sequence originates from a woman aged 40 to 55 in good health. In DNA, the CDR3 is TGTGCCAGCAGCTTGGACTACCTAATGGGCAATGAGCAGTTCTTC. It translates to CASSLDYLMGNEQFF.